The present entry profiles one TCR beta chain with its context. Its antigen is not known. The V gene's germline CDR1 is PRHDT and CDR2 FYEKMQ (reference sequence). J gave up 5 bases and V 1 base, and 2 bases lay outside the gene matches. This CDR3 spans 14 amino acids. At the survey level, the v3.0 immunoSEQ assay was run. The protocol was immunoSEQ multiplex PCR, while the TCRdb copy is restricted to in-frame clones and leaves out a portion. The data contain around 26,000 clones, just over 90% of them singletons. Only United States sites treated participants with HIV. These data come from a study of long-term antiretroviral therapy in people with HIV. Overall study findings and caveats: Clones that had undergone expansion before ART dominated the repertoire at all time points. Blood in the study was drawn between the mid-2000s and the late 2010s, possibly under older ART regimens, which may be less effective than current ones.

This sequence originates from a woman aged 40 to 50 with HIV. The starting material was unsorted PBMCs, obtained 7.6 years after starting antiretroviral therapy. This chain links TRBV13 with TRBJ2-5; 9 bases match TRBD2. The CDR3 nucleotides read TGTGCCAGCAGCTTAGTCCTAGCGGGGGAGACCCAGTACTTC. Amino acids: CASSLVLAGETQYF.